The clone carrying this TCR beta chain appeared many times. TCRdb independently ran MiXCR on the RT-PCR reads; one entry per CDR3 protein. This sample yields more than 550,000 distinct CDR3 sequences, of which 14% are seen a single time; 3.6% belongs to the top ten. The germline gives CDR1 SGHRS, CDR2 YFSETQ. The CDR3 consists of 15 residues. Germline trimming cut 0 bases from V and 8 bases from J; bases unmatched to any gene: 5. Material for sequencing was memory CD4+ T cells from blood. This sequence was found in a female donor in good health, serving as a healthy control. The rearrangement links TRBV5-1 to TRBJ2-1; 10 bases are shared with TRBD2. The CDR3 coding sequence is TGCGCCAGCAGCTTGGAACTAGCGGGGAGGGATGAGCAGTTCTTC. This encodes CASSLELAGRDEQFF.